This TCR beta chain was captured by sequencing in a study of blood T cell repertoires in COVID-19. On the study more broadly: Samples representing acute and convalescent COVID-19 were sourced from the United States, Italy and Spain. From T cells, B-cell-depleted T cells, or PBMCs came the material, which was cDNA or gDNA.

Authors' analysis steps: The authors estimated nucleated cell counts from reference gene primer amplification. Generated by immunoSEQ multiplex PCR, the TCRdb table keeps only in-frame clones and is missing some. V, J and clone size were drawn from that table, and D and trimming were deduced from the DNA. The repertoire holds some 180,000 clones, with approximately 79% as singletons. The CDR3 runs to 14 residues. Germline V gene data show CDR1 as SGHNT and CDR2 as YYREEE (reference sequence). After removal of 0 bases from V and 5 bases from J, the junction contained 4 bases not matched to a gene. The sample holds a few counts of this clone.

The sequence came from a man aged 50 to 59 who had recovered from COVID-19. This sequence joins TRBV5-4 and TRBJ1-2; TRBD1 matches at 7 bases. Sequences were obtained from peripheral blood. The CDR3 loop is CASSLGQGLYGYTF. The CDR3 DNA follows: TGTGCCAGCAGCTTGGGACAGGGCCTTTATGGCTACACCTTC.